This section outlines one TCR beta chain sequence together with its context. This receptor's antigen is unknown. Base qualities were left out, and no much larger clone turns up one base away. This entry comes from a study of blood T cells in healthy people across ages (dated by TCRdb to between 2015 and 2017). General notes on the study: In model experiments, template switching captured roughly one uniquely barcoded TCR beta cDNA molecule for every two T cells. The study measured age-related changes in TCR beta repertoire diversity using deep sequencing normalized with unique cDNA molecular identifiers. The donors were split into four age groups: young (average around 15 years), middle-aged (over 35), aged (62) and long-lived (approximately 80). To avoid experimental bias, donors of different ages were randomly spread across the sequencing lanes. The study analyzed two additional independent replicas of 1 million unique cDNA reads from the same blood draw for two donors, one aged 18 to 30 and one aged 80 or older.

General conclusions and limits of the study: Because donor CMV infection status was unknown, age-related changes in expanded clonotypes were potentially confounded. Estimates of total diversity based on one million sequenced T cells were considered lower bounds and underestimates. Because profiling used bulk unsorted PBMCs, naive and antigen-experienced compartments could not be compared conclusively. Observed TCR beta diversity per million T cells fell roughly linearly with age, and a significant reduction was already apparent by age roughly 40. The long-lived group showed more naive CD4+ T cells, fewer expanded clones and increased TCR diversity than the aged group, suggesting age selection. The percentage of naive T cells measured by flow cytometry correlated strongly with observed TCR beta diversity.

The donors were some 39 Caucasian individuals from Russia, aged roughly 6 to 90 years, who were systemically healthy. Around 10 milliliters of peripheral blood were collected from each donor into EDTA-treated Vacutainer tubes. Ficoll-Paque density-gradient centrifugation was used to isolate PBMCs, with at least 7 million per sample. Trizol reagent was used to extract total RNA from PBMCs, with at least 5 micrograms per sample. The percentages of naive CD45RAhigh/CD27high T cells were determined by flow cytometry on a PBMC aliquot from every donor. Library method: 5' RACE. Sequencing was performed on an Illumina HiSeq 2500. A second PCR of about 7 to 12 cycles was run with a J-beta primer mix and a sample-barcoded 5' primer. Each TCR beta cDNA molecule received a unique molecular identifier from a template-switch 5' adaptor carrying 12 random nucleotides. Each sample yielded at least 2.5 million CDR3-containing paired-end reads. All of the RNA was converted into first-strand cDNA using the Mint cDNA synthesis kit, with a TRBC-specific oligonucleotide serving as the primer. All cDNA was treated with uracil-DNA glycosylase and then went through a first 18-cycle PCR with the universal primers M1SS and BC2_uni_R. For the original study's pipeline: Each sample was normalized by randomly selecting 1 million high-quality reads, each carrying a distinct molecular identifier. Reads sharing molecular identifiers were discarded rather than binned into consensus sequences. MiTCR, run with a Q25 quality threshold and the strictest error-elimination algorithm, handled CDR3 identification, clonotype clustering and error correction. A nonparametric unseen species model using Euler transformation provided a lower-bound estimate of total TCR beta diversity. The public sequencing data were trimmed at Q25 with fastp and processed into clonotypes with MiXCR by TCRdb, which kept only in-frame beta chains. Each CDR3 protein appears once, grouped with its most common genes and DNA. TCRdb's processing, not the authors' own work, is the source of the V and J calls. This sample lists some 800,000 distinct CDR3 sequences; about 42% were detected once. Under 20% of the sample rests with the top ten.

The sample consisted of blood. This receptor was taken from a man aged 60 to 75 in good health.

The DNA sequence is given as TGTGCTAGTGGTTTGGACTCCCGGGGACTAGCGGTTAGCACAGATACGCAGTATTTT. The encoded protein is CASGLDSRGLAVSTDTQYF. Rearrangement joined TRBV12-5 to TRBJ2-3, and TRBD2 matches 11 of the central bases. V is trimmed back by 1 base and J by 0 bases, and the junction contains 9 bases that no gene match accounts for. CDR1 LGHNT and CDR2 FRNRAP were looked up in the germline V gene. The CDR3 goes from the cysteine to the phenylalanine over 19 residues. The entry retains the CDR3 DNA only, 57 bases that are in frame from base 1.